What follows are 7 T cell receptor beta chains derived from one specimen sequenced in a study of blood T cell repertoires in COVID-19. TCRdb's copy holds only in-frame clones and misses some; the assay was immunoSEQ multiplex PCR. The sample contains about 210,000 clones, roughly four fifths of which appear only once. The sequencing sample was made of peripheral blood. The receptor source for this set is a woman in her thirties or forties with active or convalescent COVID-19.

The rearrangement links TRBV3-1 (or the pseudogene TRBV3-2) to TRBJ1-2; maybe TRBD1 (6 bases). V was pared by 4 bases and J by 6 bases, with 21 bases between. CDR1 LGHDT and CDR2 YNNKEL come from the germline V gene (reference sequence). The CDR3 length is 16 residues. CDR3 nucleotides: TGTGCCAGCAGCCCCTACTCCGGACAGACCCGGCATGGCTACACCTTC. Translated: CASSPYSGQTRHGYTF.

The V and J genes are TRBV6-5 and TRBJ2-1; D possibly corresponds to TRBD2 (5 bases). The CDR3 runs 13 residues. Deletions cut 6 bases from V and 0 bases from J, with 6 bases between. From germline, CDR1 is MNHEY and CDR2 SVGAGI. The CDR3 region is CASRGSSYNEQFF. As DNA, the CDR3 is TGTGCCAGCAGGGGGAGCTCCTACAATGAGCAGTTCTTC.

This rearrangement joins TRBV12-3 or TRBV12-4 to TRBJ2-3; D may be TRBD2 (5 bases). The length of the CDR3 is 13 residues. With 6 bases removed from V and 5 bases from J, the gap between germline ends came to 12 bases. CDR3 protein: CASSLGLQDTQYF. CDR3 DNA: TGTGCCAGCAGCCTAGGACTCCAAGATACGCAGTATTTT.

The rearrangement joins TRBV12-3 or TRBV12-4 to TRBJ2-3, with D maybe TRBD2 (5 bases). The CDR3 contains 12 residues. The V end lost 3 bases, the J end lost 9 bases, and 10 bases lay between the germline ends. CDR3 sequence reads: CASSLARGTQYF. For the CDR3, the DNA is TGTGCCAGCAGTTTGGCGAGAGGGACGCAGTATTTT.

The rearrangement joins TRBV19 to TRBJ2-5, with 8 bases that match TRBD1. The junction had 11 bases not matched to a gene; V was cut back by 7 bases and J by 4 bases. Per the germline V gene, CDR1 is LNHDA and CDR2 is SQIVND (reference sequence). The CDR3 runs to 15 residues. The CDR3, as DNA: TGTGCCAGTACTGCGACAATGGACAGGGTAGAGACCCAGTACTTC. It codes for CASTATMDRVETQYF.

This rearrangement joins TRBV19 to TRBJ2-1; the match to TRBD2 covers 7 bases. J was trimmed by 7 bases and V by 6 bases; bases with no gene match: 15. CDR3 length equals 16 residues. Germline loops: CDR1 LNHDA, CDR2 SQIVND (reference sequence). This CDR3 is CASRPLSGTITNEQFF. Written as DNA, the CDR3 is TGTGCCAGTAGGCCGTTATCCGGGACTATTACTAATGAGCAGTTCTTC.

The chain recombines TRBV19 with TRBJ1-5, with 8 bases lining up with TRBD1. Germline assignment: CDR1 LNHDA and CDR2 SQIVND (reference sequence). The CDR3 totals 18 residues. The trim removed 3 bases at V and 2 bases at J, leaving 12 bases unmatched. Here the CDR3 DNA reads TGTGCCAGTAGTATGGCGGACAGGGTTCCCGGGGGCAATCAGCCCCAGCATTTT. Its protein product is CASSMADRVPGGNQPQHF.